These 16 T cell receptor beta chains originate from one sample sequenced in a study of OX40 agonist ivuxolimab in advanced cancers. Sequencing was performed with immunoSEQ multiplex PCR; in TCRdb, only in-frame clones are kept and a portion is missing. This sample has 37,000 or so clones, with 70% to 80% found just once. Sequencing was performed on CD4+ or CD8+ T cells sorted from blood, taken in a trial of the OX40 agonist ivuxolimab. The receptors were gathered from an adult with an advanced solid tumor such as melanoma, head and neck, liver or kidney cancer.

J is TRBJ2-3 and V is TRBV4-3, with a tentative D call TRBD2 (5 bases). Germline CDR1 reads LGHNA; CDR2 reads YSLEER. CDR3 size: 16 residues. Deletions cut 0 bases from V and 1 base from J, with 11 bases between. The CDR3 loop is CASSQDLASGTDTQYF. In nucleotides, the CDR3 is TGCGCCAGCAGCCAAGATCTAGCCAGCGGCACAGATACGCAGTATTTT.

The genes are TRBV29-1 and TRBJ2-5; a possible D gene is TRBD2 (6 bases). Between the trimmed V and J ends, which lost 1 base and 4 bases, there was a span of 16 bases. Germline CDR1 and CDR2: SQVTM and ANQGSEA. This CDR3 is built from 15 residues. The CDR3 DNA follows: TGCAGCGTTGAAGGGGGGGATATCTTCGGAGAGACCCAGTACTTC. This gives the protein CSVEGGDIFGETQYF. The full variable domain, its missing parts supplied by reference TRBV29-1 and TRBJ2-5, is SAVISQKPSRDICQRGTSLTIQCQVDSQVTMMFWYRQQPGQSLTLIATANQGSEATYESGFVIDKFPISRPNLTFSTLTVSNMSPEDSSIYLCSVEGGDIFGETQYFGPGTRLLVL.

The chain joins TRBV5-4 to TRBJ2-6, with D perhaps matching TRBD2 (5 bases). The germline gives CDR1 SGHNT, CDR2 YYREEE (reference sequence). V was shortened by 5 bases and J by 0 bases, with 12 bases between the two germline ends. This CDR3 is built from 16 residues. The CDR3 here is CASRQPGNSGANVLTF. The CDR3 coding sequence is TGTGCCAGCAGGCAACCGGGAAACTCTGGGGCCAACGTCCTGACTTTC.

The rearrangement joins TRBV7-9 to TRBJ2-3; 8 positions agree with TRBD2. V was pared by 7 bases and J by 6 bases, with 15 bases of the junction left unmatched. The germline V gene has CDR1 SEHNR and CDR2 FQNEAQ (reference sequence). CDR3 length equals 16 residues. The CDR3 region has the DNA TGTGCCAGCACCCAGACGGCTAGCGGGCGGGGGGATACGCAGTATTTT. The encoded protein is CASTQTASGRGDTQYF.

The V gene is TRBV7-9, the J gene TRBJ2-3, with 7 positions matching TRBD1. CDR1 and CDR2 (germline): SEHNR, FQNEAQ (reference sequence). The CDR3 sequence is 16 residues long. V was pared by 6 bases and J by 0 bases, with 9 bases of the junction left unmatched. DNA for the CDR3: TGTGCCAGCAGAACCAACAGGGGATCTAGCACAGATACGCAGTATTTT. This codes for CASRTNRGSSTDTQYF.

The chain employs TRBV27 and TRBJ2-3; 11 bases align to TRBD2. This CDR3 is 16 amino acids long. The V gene's germline CDR1 is MNHEY and CDR2 SMNVEV (reference sequence). The junction had 3 bases not matched to a gene; V was cut back by 1 base and J by 3 bases. The CDR3 protein is CASSLFSGGETDTQYF. The CDR3 nucleotides are TGTGCCAGCAGTTTATTTAGCGGGGGGGAGACAGATACGCAGTATTTT.

CDR3 DNA sequence: TGTGCCAGCAGTACATCCCGGGCAGGGGTGAGTGGGGCCAACGTCCTGACTTTC. This encodes CASSTSRAGVSGANVLTF. The rearrangement links TRBV7-9 to TRBJ2-6; perhaps TRBD1 as D (6 bases). The V gene lost 6 bases and the J gene lost 3 bases, with 21 bases spanning the gap. CDR3 length equals 18 residues. Germline V CDR1 and CDR2: SEHNR, FQNEAQ (reference sequence).

The chain links TRBV6-4 to TRBJ1-4; D call uncertain. This CDR3 comprises 15 residues. Germline V gene lookup returns CDR1 MRHNA and CDR2 SNTAGT. The V gene lost 3 bases and the J gene lost 5 bases, with 13 bases spanning the gap. CDR3 protein: CASSERYGPNEKLFF. The CDR3 DNA is TGTGCCAGCAGTGAAAGGTACGGGCCGAATGAAAAACTGTTTTTT.

The chain is built from TRBV4-3 and TRBJ2-1; 12 bases map to TRBD2. The CDR3 loop spans 16 amino acids. V lost 0 bases and J lost 9; bases outside the gene matches: 6. Germline lookup yields CDR1 LGHNA and CDR2 YSLEER. The CDR3 protein is CASSQDTSGGTGEQFF. Written as DNA, the CDR3 is TGCGCCAGCAGCCAAGATACTAGCGGGGGGACTGGTGAGCAGTTCTTC.

CDR3 amino acids: CASRGDHFEQYF. CDR3 sequence (DNA): TGTGCCAGCCGAGGGGATCACTTCGAGCAGTACTTC. V gene TRBV7-9 combines with J gene TRBJ2-7; TRBD1 or TRBD2 may be the D gene (5 bases each). Trimming took off 8 bases at V and 6 bases at J, with 14 bases between the two ends. CDR3 length: 12 residues. Germline V gives CDR1 SEHNR, CDR2 FQNEAQ (reference sequence).

The V call is TRBV7-8, the J call TRBJ2-7, with D perhaps TRBD1 (5 bases). This CDR3 spans 12 amino acids. Germline CDR1 is SGHVS and CDR2 is FQNEAQ. V was trimmed by 4 bases and J by 3 bases, leaving 7 bases between them. The CDR3: CASSSDIYEQYF. As DNA, the CDR3 is TGTGCCAGCAGCTCGGACATCTACGAGCAGTACTTC.

The V gene is TRBV9, the J gene TRBJ1-5; D gene uncertain. V dropped 4 bases and J dropped 5 bases, with 4 bases sitting between them. The CDR3 has 11 residues. Germline V gene data show CDR1 as SGDLS and CDR2 as YYNGEE. DNA of the CDR3: TGTGCCAGCAGCTTCCATCAGCCCCAGCATTTT. Protein sequence: CASSFHQPQHF.

V and J are TRBV5-4 and TRBJ2-2, with 11 bases lining up with TRBD2. Per the germline V gene, CDR1 is SGHNT and CDR2 is YYREEE (reference sequence). This CDR3 has 16 residues. The J segment lost 5 bases and the V segment lost 6 bases, leaving 9 bases of the junction unmatched. The CDR3 is CASTISGRARTGELFF. CDR3 bases: TGTGCCAGCACCATTAGCGGGAGGGCCCGGACCGGGGAGCTGTTTTTT. Using reference TRBV5-4 and TRBJ2-2 for the parts outside the CDR3, the full variable domain is ETGVTQSPTHLIKTRGQQVTLRCSSQSGHNTVSWYQQALGQGPQFIFQYYREEENGRGNFPPRFSGLQFPNYSSELNVNALELDDSALYLCASTISGRARTGELFFGEGSRLTVL.

V usage is TRBV4-3 and J usage is TRBJ1-1; D remains ambiguous. CDR1 is LGHNA, CDR2 YSLEER, per germline. Trimming stripped 0 bases from V and 8 bases from J, with 16 bases between. The CDR3 is 15 amino acids. CDR3: CASSQDPVQATEAFF. The CDR3 DNA follows: TGCGCCAGCAGCCAAGACCCCGTGCAGGCGACAGAAGCTTTCTTT.

The rearrangement joins TRBV27 to TRBJ1-5, with TRBD1 identical over 8 bases. With V trimmed by 3 bases and J by 8 bases, 6 bases remained unmatched. The germline V gene has CDR1 MNHEY and CDR2 SMNVEV (reference sequence). CDR3 length: 14 amino acids. The DNA for the CDR3 is TGTGCCAGCAGTTTCGGTGGACAGGGCAAGCCCCAGCATTTT. Residues: CASSFGGQGKPQHF.

This clone has just a few counts. The chain is built from TRBV7-2 and TRBJ2-7; D possibly uses TRBD1 or TRBD2 (5 bases each). In germline, CDR1 is SGHTA, CDR2 FQGNSA. The CDR3 has 13 residues. The V end was cut by 1 base, the J end by 6 bases, with 10 bases between. CDR3 amino acids: CASSLGGSREQYF. The CDR3 nucleotides read TGTGCCAGCAGCTTAGGGGGGAGCCGCGAGCAGTACTTC.